The 30 T cell receptor beta chains given below trace back to one sample, sequenced in a study of T cells in localized non-small cell lung cancer. Measured with immunoSEQ multiplex PCR; TCRdb has only the in-frame clones, and not every one. The sample has about 43,000 clones, roughly 90% seen once. Sequences were derived from PBMCs, sampled before any cancer treatment. The receptor source for this set is a woman aged 35 to 70 with stage II lung adenocarcinoma.

The chain is built from TRBV6-5 and TRBJ2-1, with unresolved D. Looked up from germline, CDR1 is MNHEY and CDR2 is SVGAGI. The CDR3 runs 12 residues. V lost 5 bases, J lost 3 bases, and 5 bases lay in between. CDR3 DNA sequence: TGTGCCAGCAGTGGCGTCTACAATGAGCAGTTCTTC. Protein product: CASSGVYNEQFF.

J is TRBJ2-1 and V is TRBV18; no clear D. The CDR3 runs 13 residues. Between the trimmed V and J ends, which lost 5 bases and 7 bases, there was a span of 12 bases. The germline V gene has CDR1 KGHSH and CDR2 LQKENI. This CDR3 reads CASSLDAVNEQFF. In DNA form, the CDR3 reads TGTGCCAGCTCATTAGATGCGGTGAATGAGCAGTTCTTC.

The chain couples TRBV5-1 to TRBJ1-4, with D perhaps matching TRBD1 (5 bases). CDR1 SGHRS and CDR2 YFSETQ come from the germline V gene. V lost 0 bases, J lost 8 bases, and 11 bases lay in between. The length of the CDR3 is 14 residues. The CDR3 sequence: CASSLVVGGEKLFF. In nucleotides, the CDR3 is TGCGCCAGCAGCTTGGTGGTGGGGGGAGAAAAACTGTTTTTT.

The chain is built from TRBV5-6 and TRBJ2-3, with D unresolved. V shed 2 bases and J shed 1 base, with 14 bases lying between them. This CDR3 spans 16 amino acids. The V gene's germline CDR1 is SGHDT and CDR2 YYEEEE. The CDR3: CASSFLPIVGTDTQYF. Written as DNA, the CDR3 is TGTGCCAGCAGCTTCCTCCCTATAGTCGGCACAGATACGCAGTATTTT.

CDR3 sequence: CASSPLPGTAYEQYF. Here the CDR3 DNA reads TGTGCCAGCAGTCCCCTTCCTGGGACAGCCTACGAGCAGTACTTC. J is TRBJ2-7 and V is TRBV6-5, with TRBD1 matching over 7 bases. The germline V gene has CDR1 MNHEY and CDR2 SVGAGI. The junction had 9 bases not matched to a gene; V was cut back by 5 bases and J by 2 bases. The CDR3 is 15 residues long.

V and J are TRBV18 and TRBJ2-3; D is unresolved. This CDR3 is 14 amino acids long. The V end lost 2 bases, the J end lost 3 bases, and 9 bases lay between the germline ends. Germline assignment: CDR1 KGHSH and CDR2 LQKENI. The CDR3 DNA is TGTGCCAGCTCACCAGGAGTTGGAACAGATACGCAGTATTTT. Translation gives CASSPGVGTDTQYF.

V and J are TRBV6-1 and TRBJ2-5, with D maybe TRBD2 (6 bases). The germline CDR1 and CDR2 sequences are MNHNS and SASEGT. Trimming shortened V by 6 bases and J by 2 bases, and 16 bases separated the two germline ends. The CDR3 loop spans 15 amino acids. The CDR3 nucleotides are TGTGCCAGCAGCCTCTCGACGAGCGGGCAAGAGACCCAGTACTTC. Protein product: CASSLSTSGQETQYF.

The V gene is TRBV28, the J gene TRBJ1-6, with D uncertain. CDR3 length: 9 amino acids. Germline-derived CDR1 and CDR2 are MDHEN and SYDVKM. With 8 bases removed from V and 15 bases from J, the gap between germline ends came to 8 bases. The CDR3 DNA follows: TGTGCCAGCGGTTCAGACCTCCACTTT. It encodes CASGSDLHF.

In its sample, this clone was seen once. The CDR3 is CSVVPGAGREQYF. The DNA for the CDR3 is TGCAGCGTTGTTCCCGGGGCCGGAAGAGAGCAGTACTTC. The chain employs TRBV29-1 and TRBJ2-7, with D possibly being TRBD1 or TRBD2 (5 bases each). The V end lost 4 bases, the J end lost 7 bases, and 17 bases lay between the germline ends. This CDR3 spans 13 amino acids. The V gene's germline CDR1 is SQVTM and CDR2 ANQGSEA.

This chain joins TRBV6-5 and TRBJ2-7; no clear D gene. Trimming took 8 bases from V and 5 from J, leaving 16 bases between them. The CDR3 length is 13 residues. From germline, CDR1 is MNHEY and CDR2 SVGAGI. For the CDR3, the DNA is TGTGCCAGCTGGGTGAAGGGTCCCCACGAGCAGTACTTC. Its protein is CASWVKGPHEQYF.

This chain links TRBV5-6 with TRBJ2-3; 13 bases line up with TRBD2. The CDR3 contains 16 residues. With 3 bases clipped from V and 5 bases from J, the junction kept 6 bases outside the gene matches. The V gene's germline CDR1 is SGHDT and CDR2 YYEEEE. The CDR3 DNA reads as TGTGCCAGCAGCTCCGGACTAGCGGGAGTGGAAGATACGCAGTATTTT. Protein sequence: CASSSGLAGVEDTQYF.

V and J are TRBV7-9 and TRBJ2-2; 10 nucleotides match TRBD2. Germline V lookup: CDR1 SEHNR, CDR2 FQNEAQ (reference sequence). The CDR3 has 17 amino acids. The trim removed 3 bases at V and 0 bases at J, leaving 4 bases unmatched. Written as DNA, the CDR3 is TGTGCCAGCAGCTTGGGACTAGCGCTCGCGAACACCGGGGAGCTGTTTTTT. Amino acids: CASSLGLALANTGELFF.

J is TRBJ2-1 and V is TRBV6-5; 9 bases align to TRBD2. J gave up 0 bases and V 6 bases, and 3 bases lay outside the gene matches. The CDR3 totals 15 residues. Germline values: CDR1 MNHEY, CDR2 SVGAGI. The CDR3 DNA reads TGTGCCAGCAGCCGTAGCGGGAGCTCCTACAATGAGCAGTTCTTC. Translating it yields CASSRSGSSYNEQFF.

The rearrangement links TRBV6-5 to TRBJ1-2; tentatively, D is TRBD1 (5 bases). Trimming stripped 6 bases from V and 5 bases from J, with 10 bases between. CDR1 and CDR2 (germline): MNHEY, SVGAGI. The CDR3 is made up of 12 amino acids. In DNA form, the CDR3 reads TGTGCCAGCAGGGAGGGGAGATATGGCTACACCTTC. It codes for CASREGRYGYTF.

The rearrangement links TRBV4-2 to TRBJ2-7; the D gene is possibly TRBD2 (6 bases). Germline CDR1 and CDR2: LGHNA and YNFKEQ. CDR3 length: 16 residues. V lost 1 base and J lost 5, with 18 bases in between. CDR3 sequence: CASSQVPGPGLNEQYF. The DNA of the CDR3 is TGTGCCAGCAGCCAAGTACCGGGACCCGGACTAAACGAGCAGTACTTC.

This chain joins TRBV27 and TRBJ1-6; D unresolved. Looked up from germline, CDR1 is MNHEY and CDR2 is SMNVEV (reference sequence). V lost 8 bases to trimming and J lost 7 bases, with 18 bases between them. The CDR3 is 15 amino acids. The CDR3 region has the DNA TGTGCCAGCCGGAGGCTGGGAGGCGGGAATTCACCCCTCCACTTT. This encodes CASRRLGGGNSPLHF.

This chain connects TRBV19 to TRBJ2-6; 7 bases agree with TRBD1. V shed 1 base, J shed 1 base, and the junction held 4 bases outside the gene matches. The CDR3 runs 17 residues. CDR1 and CDR2 from the germline V gene are LNHDA and SQIVND (reference sequence). CDR3 region: CASSIGTGVSGANVLTF. The DNA of the CDR3 is TGTGCCAGTAGTATAGGGACAGGCGTTTCTGGGGCCAACGTCCTGACTTTC.

This chain joins TRBV7-6 and TRBJ2-5; a weak D match, TRBD1 (6 bases). The CDR3 runs to 13 residues. V was trimmed by 5 bases and J by 5 bases, leaving 12 bases between them. Germline CDR1 reads SGHVS; CDR2 reads FNYEAQ. CDR3 bases: TGTGCCAGCAGCGCCGCTCAGGGGGAGACCCAGTACTTC. It encodes CASSAAQGETQYF. Using reference TRBV7-6 and TRBJ2-5 for the parts outside the CDR3, the full variable domain is GAGVSQSPRYKVTKRGQDVALRCDPISGHVSLYWYRQALGQGPEFLTYFNYEAQQDKSGLPNDRFSAERPEGSISTLTIQRTEQRDSAMYRCASSAAQGETQYFGPGTRLLVL.

The CDR3 DNA follows: TGTGCCAGCAGTGCGAGACTAGCGGGAATTAATGAGCAGTTCTTC. This sequence encodes CASSARLAGINEQFF. The chain has TRBV2 and TRBJ2-1, with 11 positions matching TRBD2. V lost 4 bases to trimming and J lost 7 bases; unmatched junction nucleotides: 6. This CDR3 has 15 amino acids. CDR1 is SNHLY, CDR2 FYNNEI, per germline.

The chain joins TRBV25-1 to TRBJ1-3, with a tentative D call TRBD1 (6 bases). Germline CDR1 reads MGHDK; CDR2 reads SYGVNS. The CDR3 runs to 14 residues. Trimming pared 4 bases from V and 2 bases from J, leaving 9 bases between. The CDR3 loop is CASSGTVAGNTIYF. The CDR3, as DNA: TGTGCCAGCAGTGGGACAGTTGCTGGAAACACCATATATTTT.

This chain's CDR3 is CAISDGPDQPQHF. CDR3 DNA sequence: TGTGCCATCAGTGACGGGCCGGATCAGCCCCAGCATTTT. The chain links TRBV10-3 to TRBJ1-5; no clear D. This CDR3 contains 13 residues. V lost 3 bases and J lost 5, with 8 bases in between. Germline V gene lookup returns CDR1 ENHRY and CDR2 SYGVKD.

The gene calls are TRBV11-2 and TRBJ1-4, with D perhaps matching TRBD1 (6 bases). Germline CDR1 and CDR2: SGHAT and FQNNGV. Trimming took off 5 bases at V and 2 bases at J, with 12 bases between the two ends. The CDR3 covers 15 residues. The CDR3 reads CASSLSQGTNEKLFF. The DNA of the CDR3 is TGTGCCAGCAGCCTTAGCCAGGGGACTAATGAAAAACTGTTTTTT.

In this sample, this clone turned up a few times. The V gene is TRBV19, the J gene TRBJ1-1, with D tentatively TRBD1 (5 bases). The germline gives CDR1 LNHDA, CDR2 SQIVND (reference sequence). The ends were cut back, 0 bases at V and 6 bases at J, with 14 bases in the middle. The CDR3 totals 15 residues. CDR3 protein: CASSIEGWGLAEAFF. Written as DNA, the CDR3 is TGTGCCAGTAGTATAGAGGGATGGGGGTTAGCTGAAGCTTTCTTT.

This rearrangement joins TRBV7-2 to TRBJ2-1, with 10 bases matching TRBD2. V was clipped by 0 bases and J by 12 bases; unmatched bases: 5. The CDR3 consists of 14 residues. Germline CDR1 reads SGHTA; CDR2 reads FQGNSA. The DNA for the CDR3 is TGTGCCAGCAGCTTAGCCAGCGGGGGGGCCCGGCAGTTCTTC. This codes for CASSLASGGARQFF.

The rearrangement links TRBV11-2 to TRBJ2-1, with D hard to call. Trimming removed 5 bases at V and 8 bases at J, with 7 bases between. The CDR3 contains 11 residues. Germline V gives CDR1 SGHAT, CDR2 FQNNGV. CDR3 sequence reads: CASSLSYEQFF. CDR3 bases: TGTGCCAGCAGCCTAAGTTATGAGCAGTTCTTC.

V is TRBV7-9 and J is TRBJ2-7; the match to TRBD1 covers 12 bases. The CDR3 is 15 residues long. Germline V gives CDR1 SEHNR, CDR2 FQNEAQ (reference sequence). V lost 5 bases, J lost 5 bases, and 7 bases stayed unmatched. CDR3 sequence reads: CASSLGGQGADEQYF. The CDR3 DNA reads as TGTGCCAGCAGCCTCGGGGGACAGGGGGCTGACGAGCAGTACTTC.

This clone was seen a single time. The V and J genes are TRBV6-5 and TRBJ1-5, with TRBD1 as a possible D gene (5 bases). This CDR3 has 14 amino acids. Trimming removed 6 bases at V and 3 bases at J, with 12 bases between. Germline lookup yields CDR1 MNHEY and CDR2 SVGAGI. CDR3 coding DNA: TGTGCCAGCAGACCGGGACTGATCAATCAGCCCCAGCATTTT. Translation gives CASRPGLINQPQHF.

The CDR3 sequence: CASRRQGGTYEQYF. CDR3 DNA: TGTGCCAGCAGGAGACAGGGGGGAACCTACGAGCAGTACTTC. This sequence joins TRBV28 and TRBJ2-7; 9 positions match TRBD1. CDR3 length: 14 residues. Germline lookup yields CDR1 MDHEN and CDR2 SYDVKM. V trimming: 6 bases; J trimming: 2 bases; junction bases outside the gene matches: 5.

This clone was seen once. V gene TRBV11-2 combines with J gene TRBJ2-7; tentatively, D is TRBD2 (6 bases). The CDR3 consists of 15 residues. CDR1 SGHAT and CDR2 FQNNGV come from the germline V gene. V shed 2 bases and J shed 1 base, with 12 bases lying between them. The CDR3 DNA reads as TGTGCCAGCAGCTTACTGGGAGGAAGGTCCTACGAGCAGTACTTC. Translated, it gives CASSLLGGRSYEQYF.

The gene calls are TRBV10-2 and TRBJ2-1, with D hard to call. The germline gives CDR1 WSHSY, CDR2 SAAADI. V was clipped by 3 bases and J by 6 bases, with 12 bases between them. The CDR3 runs to 14 residues. The CDR3, as DNA: TGCGCCAGCAGTGAATTCCTGGCGGTCAATGAGCAGTTCTTC. Residues: CASSEFLAVNEQFF.